This TCR beta chain was sequenced for a study of control samples from healthy donors and cancer patients. CDR3 length: 14 residues. The V gene's germline CDR1 is SGDLS and CDR2 YYNGEE. The V end was cut by 4 bases, the J end by 6 bases, with 15 bases between. Here immunoSEQ multiplex PCR was the method, and the copy in TCRdb shows in-frame clones only, minus some. This table has roughly 68,000 clones, 65% to 85% appearing once. V and J are TRBV9 and TRBJ2-3; D is uncertain. Sample: blood. This clonotype was sampled from a man in his sixties in good health. The CDR3 DNA is TGTGCCAGCAGCCCGAGATCTAGAACTGATACGCAGTATTTT. This sequence encodes CASSPRSRTDTQYF.